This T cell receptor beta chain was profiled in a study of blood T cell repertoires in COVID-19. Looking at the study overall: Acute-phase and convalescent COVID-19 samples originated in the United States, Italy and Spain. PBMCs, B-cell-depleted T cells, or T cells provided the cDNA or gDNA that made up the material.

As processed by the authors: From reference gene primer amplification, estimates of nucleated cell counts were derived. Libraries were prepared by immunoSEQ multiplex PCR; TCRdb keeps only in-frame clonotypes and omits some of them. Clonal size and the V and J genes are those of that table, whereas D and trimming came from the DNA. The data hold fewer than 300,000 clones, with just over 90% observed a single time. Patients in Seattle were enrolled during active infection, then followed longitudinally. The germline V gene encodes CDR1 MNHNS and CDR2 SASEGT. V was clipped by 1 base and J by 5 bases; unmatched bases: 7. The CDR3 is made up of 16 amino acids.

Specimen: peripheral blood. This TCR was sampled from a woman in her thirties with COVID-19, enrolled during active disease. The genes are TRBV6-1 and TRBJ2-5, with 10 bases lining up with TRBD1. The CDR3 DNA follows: TGTGCCAGCAGTGAAGGGACAGGGGGGTTGGGGGAGACCCAGTACTTC. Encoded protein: CASSEGTGGLGETQYF.